This T cell receptor beta chain was profiled in a study of shared clonotypes between healthy human individuals. Looking at the study overall: Serving as donors were two women and three men, whose ages spanned 18 to 49. Study results and caveats: Owing to a small donor count, the genetic and exposure-history diversity represented was limited. Sampling covered nothing but blood. Tissue TCR repertoires likely differ from those found in blood.

Assay used: immunoSEQ multiplex PCR; TCRdb lists only in-frame clones, some missing. The data show about 510,000 clones, approximately 79% seen once. Germline CDR1 is SGHRS and CDR2 is YFSETQ. V was cut by 2 bases and J by 3 bases, with 12 bases left in between. The length of the CDR3 is 15 residues. Worth noting for this clone: Its specificity is not known.

Source material: PBMCs. The J gene is TRBJ1-5, the V gene TRBV5-1, with D possibly being TRBD1 (6 bases). The sequence derives from a middle-aged woman in good health. Some clones in this sample may be carry-over from other donors' samples. CDR3 loop: CASSLGTSVNQPQHF. CDR3 sequence (DNA): TGCGCCAGCAGCTTAGGGACATCTGTCAATCAGCCCCAGCATTTT. Together with reference TRBV5-1 and TRBJ1-5, the CDR3 gives the full variable domain: KAGVTQTPRYLIKTRGQQVTLSCSPISGHRSVSWYQQTPGQGLQFLFEYFSETQRNKGNFPGRFSGRQFSNSRSEMNVSTLELGDSALYLCASSLGTSVNQPQHFGDGTRLSIL.